This entry is about one T cell receptor (beta chain). The target antigen is unknown. Sequencing was performed with immunoSEQ multiplex PCR; in TCRdb, only in-frame clones are kept and a portion is missing. This table has 150,000 to 200,000 clones, almost 95% appearing once. This entry is derived from a study of T cell responses to AZD1222 COVID-19 vaccine. Study background: Researchers grouped second doses given at about 4 or about 12 weeks into one pool. Study findings and constraints: Among those given AZD1222, only five or six were seropositive at baseline.

Germline CDR1 and CDR2: SGHNT and YENEEA. The CDR3 totals 16 residues. V was shortened by 6 bases and J by 4 bases, with 16 bases between the two germline ends. V and J are TRBV11-3 and TRBJ2-6; D assignment may be TRBD1 or TRBD2 (6 bases each). Sample: peripheral blood, taken on day 0 of AZD1222 vaccination. This receptor was taken from an adult in good health. The DNA of the CDR3 is TGTGCCAGCAGACCAGCCCGGGGGCGGGGGGCCAACGTCCTGACTTTC. It is translated as CASRPARGRGANVLTF.